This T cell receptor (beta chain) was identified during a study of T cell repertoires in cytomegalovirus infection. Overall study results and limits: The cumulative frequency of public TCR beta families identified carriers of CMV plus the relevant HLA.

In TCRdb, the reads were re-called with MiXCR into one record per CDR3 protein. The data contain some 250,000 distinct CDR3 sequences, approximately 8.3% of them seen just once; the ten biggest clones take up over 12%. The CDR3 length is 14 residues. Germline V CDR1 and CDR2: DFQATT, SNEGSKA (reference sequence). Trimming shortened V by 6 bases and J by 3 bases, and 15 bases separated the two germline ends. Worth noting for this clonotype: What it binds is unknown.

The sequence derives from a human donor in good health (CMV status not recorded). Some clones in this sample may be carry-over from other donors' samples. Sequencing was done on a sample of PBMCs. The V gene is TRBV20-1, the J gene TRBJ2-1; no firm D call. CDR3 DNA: TGCAGTGCCGACCGGCCGCAGAGCTACAATGAGCAGTTCTTC. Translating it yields CSADRPQSYNEQFF.